Here is one T cell receptor beta chain with its context. What it binds is not known. The source of the sample is a study of blood T cells in healthy people across ages. Each sample had at least 6.5 million PBMCs isolated. With a J-beta primer mix and a sample-barcoded 5' primer, a second PCR ran about 7 to 12 cycles. With 12 random nucleotides, a template-switch adaptor tagged each individual cDNA molecule. TCRdb recomputed calls from the 5' RACE reads with MiXCR, one row per CDR3 protein. Among some 550,000 distinct CDR3 sequences listed, roughly 48% were seen once. The CDR3 length is 20 residues. Trimming removed 5 bases from V and 4 bases from J, with 35 bases in between. Germline V gives CDR1 DFQATT, CDR2 SNEGSKA (reference sequence). Whole-study findings and limits: Without sorted subsets, naive and antigen-experienced compartments could not be conclusively compared.

This sequence was found in a man older than 75 in good health. Sequenced: blood. The rearrangement uses TRBV20-1 and TRBJ2-5, with D perhaps matching TRBD2 (5 bases). The DNA for the CDR3 is TGCAGTGCTGCGCCTCCTACAGTAGCTAGCCTGAACGGGTTGGGAGAGACCCAGTACTTC. This codes for CSAAPPTVASLNGLGETQYF.